The clone carrying this T cell receptor beta chain was recorded a few times. Its target is unknown. Sequencing used immunoSEQ multiplex PCR; TCRdb keeps in-frame clones, though not all of them. The top ten clones hold under 0.45% of a sample with millions of clones, over 85% of them seen once. The data stem from a study of shared clonotypes between healthy human individuals. V dropped 4 bases and J dropped 5 bases, with 12 bases sitting between them. Per germline, CDR1 GTSNPN and CDR2 SVGIG (reference sequence). The CDR3 spans 13 residues. Study outcomes and limitations: Against clonotypes common to all four donors, non-shared ones had lower generation probabilities. Across a handful of donors, naive CD4 shared roughly 5%, naive CD8 over 3%, memory CD4 about 2.5%, memory CD8 0.4% to 0.5%.

The rearrangement joins TRBV30 to TRBJ1-5; a weak D match, TRBD1 (6 bases). The sequencing sample was made of naive CD4+ T cells from PBMCs. Subset given: CD45RA+ positively selected. The TCR originated in a man aged 18 to 35 in good health. Some clones in this sample may be carry-over from other donors' samples. The CDR3 is CAWTSGGHQPQHF. CDR3 bases: TGTGCCTGGACTTCGGGGGGCCATCAGCCCCAGCATTTT.